The 17 T cell receptor beta chains in this list originate from one sample, sequenced in a study of T cell repertoires in cytomegalovirus infection. A single record per CDR3 protein comes from TCRdb applying MiXCR to the reads. The data show 90,000 to 110,000 distinct CDR3 sequences, about 30% seen once. These TCRs' antigens remain unknown. Specimen: CD8+ T cells from cultured PBMCs, collected from culture after CMV antigen stimulation. The receptors originated from a human donor in good health (CMV status not recorded). Some clones in this sample may be carry-over from other donors' samples.

This clonotype was found a few times. V and J are TRBV19 and TRBJ1-1; 7 bases agree with TRBD1. This CDR3 contains 15 residues. V was clipped by 5 bases and J by 3 bases; unmatched bases: 9. CDR1 and CDR2 from the germline V gene are LNHDA and SQIVND (reference sequence). CDR3 sequence reads: CASSPGTVGDTEAFF. The CDR3 bases are TGTGCCAGTAGTCCCGGGACAGTTGGGGACACTGAAGCTTTCTTT.

V gene TRBV12-3 or TRBV12-4 combines with J gene TRBJ1-4; D uncertain. The CDR3 is 13 residues long. V shed 6 bases and J shed 4 bases, with 9 bases lying between them. CDR3 DNA: TGTGCCAGCAGGAACAGAGATAATGAAAAACTGTTTTTT. This gives the protein CASRNRDNEKLFF.

Ten or more counts support this clonotype. The chain couples TRBV7-8 to TRBJ2-2; 8 positions match TRBD1. CDR3 size: 18 residues. With 4 bases clipped from V and 5 bases from J, the junction kept 15 bases outside the gene matches. Germline V gene data show CDR1 as SGHVS and CDR2 as FQNEAQ. In DNA form, the CDR3 reads TGTGCCAGCAGCTCCGGGACAGGACCACCTTGGGGGACCGGGGAGCTGTTTTTT. Its protein is CASSSGTGPPWGTGELFF.

This clonotype showed up just a few times. V is TRBV15 and J is TRBJ2-7; TRBD1 matches 7 bases. This CDR3 region has 12 residues. Trimming cost V 4 bases and J 4 bases; bases outside gene matches: 1. Germline V lookup: CDR1 LNHNV, CDR2 YYDKDF (reference sequence). CDR3 in DNA: TGTGCCACCAGCACCAGGGGGTACGAGCAGTACTTC. Translation: CATSTRGYEQYF.

The chain links TRBV28 to TRBJ1-2; 8 bases match TRBD1. V lost 5 bases, J lost 4 bases, and 6 bases stayed unmatched. Germline assignment: CDR1 MDHEN and CDR2 SYDVKM. The CDR3 contains 14 residues. The CDR3 DNA reads as TGTGCCAGCAGTGCTGCCGGGACAGGCTATGGCTACACCTTC. Its protein product is CASSAAGTGYGYTF.

This clonotype was seen many times. The chain has TRBV19 and TRBJ1-2; a possible D gene is TRBD1 (6 bases). The CDR3 runs to 13 residues. The V end was cut by 4 bases, the J end by 2 bases, with 8 bases between. Germline-derived CDR1 and CDR2 are LNHDA and SQIVND (reference sequence). The CDR3: CASSTGQNYGYTF. Written as DNA, the CDR3 is TGTGCCAGTAGTACAGGACAGAACTATGGCTACACCTTC.

V is TRBV12-3 or TRBV12-4 and J is TRBJ2-7, with 7 positions matching TRBD1. This CDR3 region has 15 residues. The junction had 7 bases not matched to a gene; V was cut back by 5 bases and J by 0 bases. The DNA for the CDR3 is TGTGCCAGCAGTAAGACAGGGTTAACCTCCTACGAGCAGTACTTC. Residues: CASSKTGLTSYEQYF.

Comments on this clonotype: One end of the junction varies from germline; a read error may be responsible. The genes are TRBV7-9 and TRBJ1-2; no clear D. The CDR3 has 15 residues. Germline lookup yields CDR1 SEHNR and CDR2 FQNEAQ (reference sequence). DNA of the CDR3: TGTGTCAGCAGCTTTCCGGCCAGCCGCCTGGATGGCTACACCTTC. Amino acids: CVSSFPASRLDGYTF.

This clonotype has a count of ten or more. The chain couples TRBV7-9 to TRBJ1-4; TRBD1 might be the D (5 bases). Germline V CDR1 and CDR2: SEHNR, FQNEAQ (reference sequence). This CDR3 contains 15 residues. The ends were cut back, 4 bases at V and 5 bases at J, with 14 bases in the middle. The CDR3 reads CASSSPGLLNEKLFF. The CDR3 nucleotides are TGTGCCAGCAGCTCACCGGGACTGTTGAATGAAAAACTGTTTTTT.

The chain carries TRBV29-1 and TRBJ2-5; D possibly corresponds to TRBD1 (5 bases). Germline V lookup: CDR1 SQVTM, CDR2 ANQGSEA. Trimming took off 3 bases at V and 4 bases at J, with 18 bases between the two ends. The CDR3 has 15 residues. The CDR3 protein is CSVERQGVIRETQYF. The DNA of the CDR3 is TGCAGCGTTGAGAGGCAGGGTGTTATCCGAGAGACCCAGTACTTC.

The V call is TRBV19, the J call TRBJ1-1; D possibly corresponds to TRBD1 (5 bases). The germline V and J ends were trimmed by 7 bases and 7 bases, with 13 bases remaining between them. The CDR3 runs to 12 residues. CDR1 and CDR2 (germline): LNHDA, SQIVND (reference sequence). CDR3 protein: CASTPGGGEAFF. The CDR3 DNA reads TGTGCCAGTACCCCCGGTGGGGGTGAAGCTTTCTTT.

On this clonotype: Germline and junction disagree at one end, which may indicate a read error. V is TRBV27 and J is TRBJ2-1; TRBD1 agrees at 12 bases. Germline CDR1 is MNHEY and CDR2 is SMNVEV (reference sequence). The CDR3 contains 15 residues. Written as DNA, the CDR3 is TGTGTCAGCTCGTTGGGACAGGGGGCGCTGAATGAGCAGTTCTTC. It codes for CVSSLGQGALNEQFF.

This clonotype was counted only a few times. V usage is TRBV2 and J usage is TRBJ2-7, with TRBD2 identical over 9 bases. Germline CDR1 reads SNHLY; CDR2 reads FYNNEI. This CDR3 contains 18 residues. The V segment lost 4 bases and the J segment 0 bases; nucleotides outside the gene matches: 13. As DNA, the CDR3 is TGTGCCAGCAGTGCTCCTGGGGGACTAGCTCCGACCTCCTACGAGCAGTACTTC. Protein sequence: CASSAPGGLAPTSYEQYF.

The chain joins TRBV12-3 or TRBV12-4 to TRBJ1-3; D perhaps matches TRBD1 (5 bases). The CDR3 sequence is 16 residues long. Between the trimmed V and J ends, which lost 6 bases and 6 bases, there was a span of 21 bases. The CDR3 region is CASSPREGGHKNTIYF. The CDR3 DNA follows: TGTGCCAGCAGCCCCAGGGAGGGAGGACATAAAAACACCATATATTTT.

V gene TRBV20-1 combines with J gene TRBJ2-1; D may correspond to TRBD1 or TRBD2 (5 bases each). The ends were cut back, 0 bases at V and 9 bases at J, with 18 bases in the middle. Germline V gene sequence: CDR1 DFQATT, CDR2 SNEGSKA (reference sequence). This CDR3 is 15 amino acids long. CDR3 amino acids: CSARDEVEGTGEQFF. CDR3 bases: TGCAGTGCTAGAGATGAGGTAGAGGGGACGGGTGAGCAGTTCTTC.

This chain links TRBV11-3 with TRBJ2-1, with D perhaps matching TRBD1 (5 bases). V lost 5 bases and J 10 bases, leaving 21 bases between the germline ends. This CDR3 is 15 amino acids long. Looked up from germline, CDR1 is SGHNT and CDR2 is YENEEA. The CDR3 DNA reads TGTGCCAGCAGCCCCAAGGTCACAGGAGTTGGGGAGCAGTTCTTC. Translation: CASSPKVTGVGEQFF. The full variable domain, in which reference TRBV11-3 and TRBJ2-1 provide the parts outside the CDR3, is EAGVVQSPRYKIIEKKQPVAFWCNPISGHNTLYWYLQNLGQGPELLIRYENEEAVDDSQLPKDRFSAERLKGVDSTLKIQPAELGDSAVYLCASSPKVTGVGEQFFGPGTRLTVL.

This clonotype appeared once. The gene calls are TRBV28 and TRBJ1-3; 9 bases fit TRBD1. J was trimmed by 1 base and V by 6 bases; bases with no gene match: 7. Germline V gives CDR1 MDHEN, CDR2 SYDVKM. CDR3 length: 16 residues. The CDR3 region has the DNA TGTGCCAGCAGGCTGACAGGGGGATATTCTGGAAACACCATATATTTT. Its protein is CASRLTGGYSGNTIYF.